A single sample is the source of the 5 T cell receptor beta chains below, sequenced in a study of cytomegalovirus exposure and HLA in healthy donors. This PCR relied on a set of 60 Vbeta primers and 13 Jbeta primers. The data were produced by immunoSEQ multiplex PCR, yet TCRdb's version contains in-frame clones alone and is incomplete. The top ten hold approximately 7.7% of the sample, which has some 150,000 clones, roughly 80% seen once. Sequencing input: PBMCs. Receptors originate from a man aged 25 to 40 in good health and CMV-seropositive.

The V gene is TRBV6-5, the J gene TRBJ1-1; D perhaps matches TRBD1 (5 bases). The V end was cut by 2 bases, the J end by 8 bases, with 6 bases between. This CDR3 has 11 residues. Germline V gene sequence: CDR1 MNHEY, CDR2 SVGAGI. The CDR3 DNA is TGTGCCAGCAGTTACCGGACAGAAGCTTTCTTT. It yields the protein CASSYRTEAFF.

The rearrangement joins TRBV27 to TRBJ1-1, with D unresolved. CDR3 size: 16 residues. The V end was cut by 10 bases, the J end by 3 bases, with 24 bases between. Germline-derived CDR1 and CDR2 are MNHEY and SMNVEV (reference sequence). The CDR3 DNA is TGTGCCACCGTACCGGGGTCCCAGACCACGGACACTGAAGCTTTCTTT. Amino acids: CATVPGSQTTDTEAFF.

The chain carries TRBV9 and TRBJ1-1; D is perhaps TRBD1 (6 bases). With 0 bases removed from V and 5 bases from J, the gap between germline ends came to 8 bases. This CDR3 is 13 amino acids long. CDR1 SGDLS and CDR2 YYNGEE come from the germline V gene. CDR3 nucleotides: TGTGCCAGCAGCGTAGACAGGGCAACTGAAGCTTTCTTT. It is translated as CASSVDRATEAFF.

This chain joins TRBV6-6 and TRBJ1-5, with 9 bases matching TRBD1. The junction had 6 bases not matched to a gene; V was cut back by 2 bases and J by 7 bases. CDR1 MNHNY and CDR2 SVGAGI come from the germline V gene (reference sequence). The CDR3 is made up of 15 amino acids. The DNA of the CDR3 is TGTGCCAGCAGTTACACGGACAGGGGAGGGCAGCCCCAGCATTTT. This sequence encodes CASSYTDRGGQPQHF.

V and J are TRBV11-1 and TRBJ2-7; 9 bases map to TRBD2. The CDR3 runs to 13 residues. Unmatched junction bases numbered 0, after V lost 0 bases and J lost 6 bases. CDR1 and CDR2 (germline): SGHAT, FQDESV (reference sequence). The CDR3 protein is CASSLAREGEQYF. DNA for the CDR3: TGTGCCAGCAGCTTAGCGCGGGAGGGCGAGCAGTACTTC. Complete variable domain (other parts from reference TRBV11-1 and TRBJ2-7): EAEVAQSPRYKITEKSQAVAFWCDPISGHATLYWYRQILGQGPELLVQFQDESVVDDSQLPKDRFSAERLKGVDSTLKIQPAELGDSAMYLCASSLAREGEQYFGPGTRLTVT.